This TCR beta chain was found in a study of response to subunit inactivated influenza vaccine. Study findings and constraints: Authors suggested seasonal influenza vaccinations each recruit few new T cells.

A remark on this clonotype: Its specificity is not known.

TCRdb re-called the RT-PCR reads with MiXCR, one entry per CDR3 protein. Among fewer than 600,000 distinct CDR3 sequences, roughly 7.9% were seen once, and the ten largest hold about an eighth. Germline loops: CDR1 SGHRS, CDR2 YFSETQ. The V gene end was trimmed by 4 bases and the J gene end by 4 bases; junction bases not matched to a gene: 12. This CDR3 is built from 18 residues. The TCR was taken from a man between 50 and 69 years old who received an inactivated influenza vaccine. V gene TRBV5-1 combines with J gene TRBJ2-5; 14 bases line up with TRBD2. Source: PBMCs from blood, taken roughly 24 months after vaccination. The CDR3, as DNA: TGCGCCAGCAGCCCGGCGGGGACTAGCGGGAGAATGGGAGAGACCCAGTACTTC. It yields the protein CASSPAGTSGRMGETQYF. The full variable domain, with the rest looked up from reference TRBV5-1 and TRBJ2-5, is KAGVTQTPRYLIKTRGQQVTLSCSPISGHRSVSWYQQTPGQGLQFLFEYFSETQRNKGNFPGRFSGRQFSNSRSEMNVSTLELGDSALYLCASSPAGTSGRMGETQYFGPGTRLLVL.